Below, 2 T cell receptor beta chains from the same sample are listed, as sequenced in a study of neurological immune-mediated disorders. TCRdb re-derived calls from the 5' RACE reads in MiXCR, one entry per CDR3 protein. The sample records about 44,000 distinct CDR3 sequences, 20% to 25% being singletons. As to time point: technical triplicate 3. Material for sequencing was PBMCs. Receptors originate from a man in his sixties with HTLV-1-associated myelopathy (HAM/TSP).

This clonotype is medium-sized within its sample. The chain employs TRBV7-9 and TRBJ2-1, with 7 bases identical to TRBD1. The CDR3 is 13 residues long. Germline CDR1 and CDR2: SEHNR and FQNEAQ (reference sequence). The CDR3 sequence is CVLIPDRVNEQFF. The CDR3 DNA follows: TGTGTCCTTATCCCTGACAGGGTGAACGAGCAGTTCTTC.

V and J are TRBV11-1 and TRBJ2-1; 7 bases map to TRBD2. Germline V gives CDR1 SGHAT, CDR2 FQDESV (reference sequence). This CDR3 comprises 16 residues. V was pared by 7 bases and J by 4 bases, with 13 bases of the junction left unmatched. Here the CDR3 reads CASKSKWLAEYNEQFF. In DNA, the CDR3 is TGTGCCAGCAAGTCCAAGTGGCTAGCGGAGTACAATGAGCAGTTCTTC.